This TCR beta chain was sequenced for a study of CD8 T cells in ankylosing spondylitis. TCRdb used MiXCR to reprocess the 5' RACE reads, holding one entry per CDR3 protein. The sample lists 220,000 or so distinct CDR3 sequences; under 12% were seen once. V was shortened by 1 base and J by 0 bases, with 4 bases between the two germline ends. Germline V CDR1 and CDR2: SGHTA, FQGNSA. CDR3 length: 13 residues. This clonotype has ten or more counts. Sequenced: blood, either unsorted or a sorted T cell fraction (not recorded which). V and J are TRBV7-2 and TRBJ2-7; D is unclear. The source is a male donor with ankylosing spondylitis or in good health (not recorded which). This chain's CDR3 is CASSLETSYEQYF. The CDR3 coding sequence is TGTGCCAGCAGCTTAGAAACCTCCTACGAGCAGTACTTC.